This T cell receptor beta chain was documented in a study of shared clonotypes between healthy human individuals. V was clipped by 5 bases and J by 0 bases, with 15 bases between them. Germline CDR1 is MGHRA and CDR2 is YSYEKL. This CDR3 region has 16 residues. This clone was counted a few times. Data came from immunoSEQ multiplex PCR; TCRdb stores just in-frame clones and leaves some out. The data hold some 1.1 million clones, with roughly 77% observed a single time. The V gene is TRBV4-1, the J gene TRBJ2-3; tentative D call: TRBD2 (5 bases). The sequence was collected from a man aged 18-30 years in good health. Some clones in this sample may be carry-over from other donors' samples. The sample taken for sequencing was memory CD4+ T cells from PBMCs. The subset denotes: CD45RA-negative fraction. The CDR3, as DNA: TGCGCCAGCAGCTCCCAGGACTTGTTTAGCACAGATACGCAGTATTTT. Translated: CASSSQDLFSTDTQYF.